This T cell receptor (beta chain) came from a study of blood T cell repertoires in COVID-19. For the study at large: The analysed material was cDNA or gDNA that came from T cells, B-cell-depleted T cells, or PBMCs.

Trimming cost V 8 bases and J 8 bases, with 15 bases left between them. The CDR3 runs 11 residues. Germline lookup yields CDR1 GTSNPN and CDR2 SVGIG (reference sequence). Clones were read by immunoSEQ multiplex PCR, and TCRdb kept only the in-frame ones, dropping some. The sample shows 100,000 to 150,000 clones, approximately 83% of them seen only once. Sequencing was carried out using peripheral blood. V gene TRBV30 combines with J gene TRBJ1-2; tentatively, D is TRBD1 (6 bases). This receptor was taken from a man aged 60 to 69 with acute or convalescent COVID-19. This CDR3 is CAKQGEIGYTF. The CDR3 DNA follows: TGTGCCAAACAGGGAGAAATCGGCTACACCTTC.